This TCR beta chain was captured in a study of T cell responses to AZD1222 COVID-19 vaccine (TCRdb year 2021). General notes on the study: A total of 230 or so trial participants underwent TCR sequencing, of whom roughly 210 received two doses of AZD1222 and about 26 received two doses of the MenACWY control vaccine. Enrollment into the trials was organized by age into subgroups of 18-55, 56-69 and 70-plus years, and those subgroups contained approximately 150, 30 and 60 TCR-sequenced participants, respectively. Study-level results and caveats: Because no day 14 peak-response samples were available, repertoires were characterized only after the peak T cell response. Vaccine-associated CD4 TCRs spanned the whole spike protein, with dominant responses in regions 160-218 and 743-854. Participants were mostly white British and included more females than males, and it was suggested by the authors that clonal diversity may have been underestimated. Conclusions about previously exposed vaccinees are limited because only five or six AZD1222 recipients were SARS-CoV-2 seropositive at baseline. The 56-69-year group was small, and its depth increase did not reach significance, likely because of low power. After two AZD1222 doses, both the breadth and the depth of spike-specific TCRs were significantly higher than at day 0 and than in MenACWY recipients. Reportedly, almost half of the unique spike-specific TCRs recognized epitopes lying outside the regions that are mutated in the B.1.351 and B.1.1.7 variants.

The CDR3 regions of human TCRbeta chains were subjected to immunosequencing. As for the authors' bioinformatics: Repertoire TCRs were checked for matches against a reference library of SARS-CoV-2-specific TCRs that had been generated using the MIRA antigen-specificity platform. Breadth was defined as the fraction of unique TCRs that were SARS-CoV-2-associated, and depth was defined as the fraction of total T cells that were SARS-CoV-2-associated. Each spike-specific TCR was assigned to its reactive spike region and to a CD4 or CD8 class using the MIRA data. Log10-transformed breadth and depth values were compared by one-way ANOVA with Sidak's multiple comparisons tests. TCRdb limited this immuneACCESS table to in-frame rearrangements with V and J called. A share of clones is missing; checked studies link under half to unresolved V genes, and the rest is unexplained. V, J and clone size were drawn from that table, and D and trimming were deduced from the DNA. Here the sample has 95,000 to 130,000 clones; 80% to 90% occur a single time. In total, the top ten clones hold roughly 3.9% of the sample.

The sample's time point, from its label and the paper: baseline before first vaccination. In light of the paper, this sample's treatment or condition label describes: meningococcal conjugate vaccine given as trial control. Vaccinee samples came from UK trials COV001 and COV002, including a single-blind randomized controlled phase 2/3 trial of AZD1222 (ChAdOx1 nCoV-19) in healthy adults. Trial participant PBMC samples were collected at day 0 and day 28 after the second dose for TCRbeta chain sequencing. Note on this clone: The antigen it binds to is not known. No clone much larger than this one lies a single base away; base qualities are absent.

At the junction V is shortened by 1 base and J by 4 bases, with 11 bases in between. The CDR3, from cysteine to phenylalanine, totals 14 residues. Left in the record is the CDR3 DNA by itself, 42 bases read in frame from the first base. For CDR1 and CDR2, the germline V gene lists SGDLS and YYNGEE. The sample was peripheral blood, taken on day 0 of MenACWY control vaccination. In this chain, TRBV9 is recombined with TRBJ2-5; perhaps TRBD2 is the D gene, with 6 bases matching. The source is an adult in good health. The nucleotides read TGTGCCAGCAGCGTAAGAGCGGGTACAGAGACCCAGTACTTC. The resulting protein is CASSVRAGTETQYF.